This T cell receptor (beta chain) was captured by sequencing in a study of T-cell reconstitution after alpha-beta-depleted transplantation in children (dated by TCRdb to the mid-2010s). Context from the whole study: The study quantitatively tracked T-cell immune reconstitution after TCRalphabeta/CD19-depleted allogeneic hematopoietic cell transplantation in children using TCR repertoire profiling.

There are many counts of this clonotype. The antigen it binds to is not known. Base qualities are not recorded, but no much larger clone differs from it by a single base. The CDR3 holds 14 amino acids from the cysteine to the phenylalanine. The sequence is cut down to CDR3 DNA, 42 bases in frame from base 1. V is shortened by 3 bases, J by 2 bases, and the region joining them spans 14 bases. For CDR1 and CDR2, the germline V gene (reference sequence) lists DFQATT and SNEGSKA. The method was PCR. Data came from an Illumina HiSeq 2500. TCR library preparation used molecular barcoding, with unique molecular identifiers applied to normalize quantification of the TCRbeta repertoire. The public reads were run again by TCRdb, first through fastp at Q25 and then through MiXCR, and only productive beta chains were kept. Rows with one shared CDR3 protein collapse into an entry with the most common genes and DNA. The sample table holds hundreds of thousands of distinct CDR3 sequences, of which 9.5% to 15% were seen once. Roughly 2.8% of the sample is held by the ten biggest clonotypes.

This chain joins TRBV20-1 to TRBJ2-7; TRBD2 is a possible D gene, resting on 5 matching bases. The sequence derives from a human donor who donated a stem cell graft to a child with acute lymphoblastic leukemia. The source was PBMCs from the stem cell graft donor, collected from the stem cell graft. CDR3 reads: CSARGRDSTYEQYF. Here is the DNA: TGCAGTGCTAGGGGGAGAGACTCGACCTACGAGCAGTACTTC.